This T cell receptor (beta chain) was retrieved from a study of blood T cells in healthy people across ages. With a J-beta primer mix and a sample-barcoded 5' primer, a second PCR ran about 7 to 12 cycles. A single record per CDR3 protein comes from TCRdb applying MiXCR to the 5' RACE reads. The sample shows some 640,000 distinct CDR3 sequences, around 31% of them seen only once. V lost 7 bases to trimming and J lost 8 bases, with 18 bases between them. The V gene's germline CDR1 is SEHNR and CDR2 FQNEAQ (reference sequence). The CDR3 runs 14 residues. The TCR comes from a woman at least 80 years old in good health. The chain employs TRBV7-9 and TRBJ1-5; D is possibly TRBD1 (5 bases). Sequencing input: blood. The CDR3, as DNA: TGTGCCAGCACCCCAGCCCAGGGTTGGGAGCCCCAGCATTTT. Its translation: CASTPAQGWEPQHF.